Listed here are 2 T cell receptor beta chains from one sample, sequenced in a study of T cells in Graves' hyperthyroidism and ophthalmopathy. TCR beta CDR3 region amplification was performed from RNA transcripts. First-round RT-PCR with HTBI primers amplified the TCR CDR3 region. MiXCR, applied by TCRdb to the multiplex PCR reads, yields one record per CDR3 protein. The data contain about 600,000 distinct CDR3 sequences, roughly 15% of them singletons. Sequencing used blood. These receptors were collected from a woman aged 50 to 60 with Graves' ophthalmopathy.

This clonotype was observed a few times. The chain links TRBV20-1 to TRBJ2-3; weak D call: TRBD2 (5 bases). Per the germline V gene, CDR1 is DFQATT and CDR2 is SNEGSKA (reference sequence). Trimming took off 0 bases at V and 2 bases at J, with 9 bases between the two ends. This CDR3 comprises 14 residues. CDR3: CSARDGGFTDTQYF. CDR3 sequence (DNA): TGCAGTGCTAGAGATGGAGGATTCACAGATACGCAGTATTTT.

This clonotype occurred many times. The chain couples TRBV28 to TRBJ2-1; 7 bases agree with TRBD1. Germline values: CDR1 MDHEN, CDR2 SYDVKM. J was trimmed by 5 bases and V by 6 bases; bases with no gene match: 22. The CDR3 sequence is 19 residues long. This CDR3 is CASSSTLRDSRHRNNEQFF. CDR3 bases: TGTGCCAGCAGCAGTACTCTTAGGGACAGTCGACACCGAAACAATGAGCAGTTCTTC.